Presented here are 30 T cell receptor beta chains from one specimen sequenced in a study of OX40 agonist ivuxolimab in advanced cancers. Here immunoSEQ multiplex PCR was the method, and the copy in TCRdb shows in-frame clones only, minus some. The data contain 58,000 or so clones, approximately 92% of them singletons. The specimen comprised CD4+ or CD8+ T cells sorted from blood, sampled in a trial of the OX40 agonist ivuxolimab. These receptors were obtained from an adult with an advanced solid tumor such as melanoma, head and neck, liver or kidney cancer.

The rearrangement links TRBV28 to TRBJ2-5; 12 bases agree with TRBD1. V lost 4 bases to trimming and J lost 6 bases; unmatched junction nucleotides: 9. This CDR3 is 16 amino acids long. CDR1 is MDHEN, CDR2 SYDVKM, per germline. The CDR3 coding sequence is TGTGCCAGCAGTTCGGGGACAGGGGGCGTAGTAAAGACCCAGTACTTC. Its protein is CASSSGTGGVVKTQYF. The full variable domain, its missing parts supplied by reference TRBV28 and TRBJ2-5, is DVKVTQSSRYLVKRTGEKVFLECVQDMDHENMFWYRQDPGLGLRLIYFSYDVKMKEKGDIPEGYSVSREKKERFSLILESASTNQTSMYLCASSSGTGGVVKTQYFGPGTRLLVL.

This chain joins TRBV7-9 and TRBJ1-4; no clear D gene. V lost 2 bases and J lost 7, with 23 bases in between. The germline V gene encodes CDR1 SEHNR and CDR2 FQNEAQ (reference sequence). This CDR3 comprises 18 residues. The CDR3 loop reads CASSLRSLGAGGGEKLFF. CDR3 DNA: TGTGCCAGCAGCTTAAGAAGCCTCGGCGCAGGAGGCGGTGAAAAACTGTTTTTT.

This chain connects TRBV7-3 to TRBJ2-5, with 8 nucleotides matching TRBD2. The trim removed 5 bases at V and 1 base at J, leaving 3 bases unmatched. CDR3 length: 14 residues. CDR1 and CDR2 (germline): SGHTA, FQGTGA. CDR3 coding DNA: TGTGCCAGCAGCCCCGGGGGGGCCCAAGAGACCCAGTACTTC. Its translation is CASSPGGAQETQYF. Supplemented by reference TRBV7-3 and TRBJ2-5, the full variable domain reads GAGVSQTPSNKVTEKGKYVELRCDPISGHTALYWYRQSLGQGPEFLIYFQGTGAADDSGLPNDRFFAVRPEGSVSTLKIQRTERGDSAVYLCASSPGGAQETQYFGPGTRLLVL.

This clone showed up just a few times. This chain links TRBV7-2 with TRBJ2-5, with 7 bases aligning to TRBD1. Germline trimming cut 4 bases from V and 9 bases from J; bases unmatched to any gene: 14. Germline V lookup: CDR1 SGHTA, CDR2 FQGNSA. The CDR3 runs 15 residues. CDR3 in DNA: TGTGCCAGCAGCTCGGCTGCAGGGGGTAGGATGTCCCAGTACTTC. Protein sequence: CASSSAAGGRMSQYF.

The chain combines TRBV2 with TRBJ2-5; D remains unclear. The CDR3 has 15 amino acids. The germline V gene has CDR1 SNHLY and CDR2 FYNNEI. Trimming left V 1 base short and J 1 base short, with 10 bases between. CDR3 coding DNA: TGTGCCAGCAGTGAAGGGGCCGGGTCCCAAGAGACCCAGTACTTC. This sequence encodes CASSEGAGSQETQYF.

Only one count was recorded for this clone. The V gene is TRBV19, the J gene TRBJ1-2, with TRBD1 as a possible D gene (6 bases). The V and J ends lost 6 bases and 8 bases respectively, with 16 bases between them. Germline assignment: CDR1 LNHDA and CDR2 SQIVND (reference sequence). CDR3 length: 13 amino acids. The chain's CDR3 is CASSPRGERGYTF. CDR3 in DNA: TGTGCCAGTAGCCCTAGGGGGGAACGGGGCTACACCTTC.

This chain connects TRBV29-1 to TRBJ1-2, with unresolved D. The V end was cut by 6 bases, the J end by 8 bases, with 19 bases between. Germline CDR1 SQVTM, CDR2 ANQGSEA. The CDR3 is 13 amino acids. The CDR3 loop reads CSVEIRLTSGYTF. The CDR3 DNA follows: TGCAGCGTCGAAATACGGTTGACGAGCGGCTACACCTTC.

V is TRBV30 and J is TRBJ2-2, with a weak D call TRBD2 (6 bases). Trimming took off 0 bases at V and 8 bases at J, with 19 bases between the two ends. The CDR3 is 16 amino acids. Germline V gives CDR1 GTSNPN, CDR2 SVGIG (reference sequence). The CDR3 protein is CAWSVIRTSQGGELFF. The CDR3, as DNA: TGTGCCTGGAGTGTAATCAGAACTAGCCAGGGAGGGGAGCTGTTTTTT.

Remarks on this clone: At one end, the junction sequence differs from germline, possibly due to a read error. The gene calls are TRBV9 and TRBJ2-5, with D uncertain. Germline loops: CDR1 SGDLS, CDR2 YYNGEE. The CDR3 has 13 residues. The DNA for the CDR3 is TGTGTCAGCAGCGTAGGGCCCTCAGAGACCCAGTACTTC. The encoded protein is CVSSVGPSETQYF.

The V call is TRBV5-5, the J call TRBJ2-7; D may be TRBD1 (5 bases). The CDR3 has 15 residues. Looked up from germline, CDR1 is SGHKS and CDR2 is YYEKEE (reference sequence). V shed 4 bases and J shed 5 bases, with 19 bases lying between them. As DNA, the CDR3 is TGTGCCAGCAGCCTCGCGTCTGCCCAGGGCCACGAGCAGTACTTC. Translation: CASSLASAQGHEQYF.

The chain couples TRBV4-1 to TRBJ2-1; tentatively, D is TRBD2 (6 bases). This CDR3 comprises 17 residues. Germline values: CDR1 MGHRA, CDR2 YSYEKL. Between the trimmed V and J ends, which lost 3 bases and 0 bases, there was a span of 15 bases. The CDR3 nucleotides are TGCGCCAGCAGCCAGTCCTTTAGCGGCGGCTCCTACAATGAGCAGTTCTTC. Protein: CASSQSFSGGSYNEQFF.

The chain is built from TRBV11-2 and TRBJ2-7; D possibly corresponds to TRBD1 (5 bases). V lost 5 bases and J lost 4, with 9 bases in between. The length of the CDR3 is 12 residues. Germline V gene data show CDR1 as SGHAT and CDR2 as FQNNGV. DNA of the CDR3: TGTGCCAGCAGCAACCAGGGTTACGAGCAGTACTTC. Translation: CASSNQGYEQYF.

The chain has TRBV9 and TRBJ2-2; 9 nucleotides align to TRBD2. The CDR3 is 16 amino acids. Germline CDR1 SGDLS, CDR2 YYNGEE. Trimming cost V 2 bases and J 0 bases; bases outside gene matches: 2. The CDR3 sequence: CASSVLAGANTGELFF. The DNA of the CDR3 is TGTGCCAGCAGCGTGTTAGCGGGGGCGAACACCGGGGAGCTGTTTTTT. The whole variable domain, remainder taken from reference TRBV9 and TRBJ2-2, is DSGVTQTPKHLITATGQRVTLRCSPRSGDLSVYWYQQSLDQGLQFLIQYYNGEERAKGNILERFSAQQFPDLHSELNLSSLELGDSALYFCASSVLAGANTGELFFGEGSRLTVL.

V gene TRBV28 combines with J gene TRBJ1-1, with 7 bases that match TRBD1. With V trimmed by 5 bases and J by 6 bases, 12 bases remained unmatched. CDR1 and CDR2 (germline): MDHEN, SYDVKM. This CDR3 contains 15 residues. The CDR3 DNA is TGTGCCAGCAGTACTAAGACAGGGTCCGTCGCTGAAGCTTTCTTT. Amino acids: CASSTKTGSVAEAFF.

The J gene is TRBJ2-5, the V gene TRBV6-1; the D is unclear. This CDR3 is 13 amino acids long. The germline CDR1 and CDR2 sequences are MNHNS and SASEGT. V shed 2 bases and J shed 4 bases, with 8 bases lying between them. The CDR3, as DNA: TGTGCCAGCAGTGAATTAAGGGCAGAGACCCAGTACTTC. Translation: CASSELRAETQYF.

The gene calls are TRBV12-5 and TRBJ1-3; D uncertain. Germline-derived CDR1 and CDR2 are LGHNT and FRNRAP. V dropped 3 bases and J dropped 2 bases, with 17 bases sitting between them. The CDR3 spans 17 residues. The CDR3 sequence is CASGFYSGQSTGNTIYF. The CDR3 DNA reads as TGTGCTAGTGGTTTTTACAGTGGGCAGTCCACTGGAAACACCATATATTTT.

The genes are TRBV28 and TRBJ2-5; 8 bases map to TRBD1. Germline V gene sequence: CDR1 MDHEN, CDR2 SYDVKM. The V and J ends lost 5 bases and 5 bases, in that order; junction bases with no gene match: 10. The CDR3 extends over 15 amino acids. This CDR3 reads CASSATGALSETQYF. The CDR3 nucleotides are TGTGCCAGCAGTGCGACAGGGGCCCTGTCTGAGACCCAGTACTTC.

The rearrangement uses TRBV19 and TRBJ1-5, with D uncertain. With 4 bases removed from V and 4 bases from J, the gap between germline ends came to 8 bases. Germline loops: CDR1 LNHDA, CDR2 SQIVND (reference sequence). This CDR3 region has 13 residues. The CDR3 loop reads CASSRSGNQPQHF. The CDR3 DNA follows: TGTGCCAGTAGTAGGTCTGGAAATCAGCCCCAGCATTTT.

This chain uses TRBV12-5 with TRBJ2-6; D not certain. The CDR3 covers 18 residues. The germline CDR1 and CDR2 sequences are LGHNT and FRNRAP. Trimming took 6 bases from V and 1 from J, leaving 19 bases between them. CDR3 sequence (DNA): TGTGCTAGTGGCTTCCGGGCCTTAGCCTTTTCTGGGGCCAACGTCCTGACTTTC. It encodes CASGFRALAFSGANVLTF.

The rearrangement links TRBV27 to TRBJ1-6; 10 bases agree with TRBD1. Germline trimming cut 5 bases from V and 0 bases from J; bases unmatched to any gene: 7. Germline CDR1 and CDR2: MNHEY and SMNVEV (reference sequence). CDR3 length: 18 residues. CDR3 amino acids: CASSPLGQGSSYNSPLHF. The CDR3 DNA sequence: TGTGCCAGCAGTCCTCTGGGACAGGGGAGCTCCTATAATTCACCCCTCCACTTT.

The rearrangement uses TRBV19 and TRBJ2-1; 7 bases map to TRBD1. The V segment lost 0 bases and the J segment 2 bases; nucleotides outside the gene matches: 4. Germline V gene data show CDR1 as LNHDA and CDR2 as SQIVND (reference sequence). The CDR3 is 16 residues long. CDR3 nucleotides: TGTGCCAGTAGTATAGATCTGCAGGGGGCCTACAATGAGCAGTTCTTC. It is translated as CASSIDLQGAYNEQFF.

The V gene is TRBV19, the J gene TRBJ1-5; 10 bases are shared with TRBD1. With V trimmed by 8 bases and J by 2 bases, 6 bases remained unmatched. This CDR3 has 15 amino acids. Germline V lookup: CDR1 LNHDA, CDR2 SQIVND (reference sequence). CDR3 loop: CASRDRGRGNQPQHF. The CDR3, as DNA: TGTGCCAGTCGGGACAGGGGCAGAGGCAATCAGCCCCAGCATTTT.

The DNA of the CDR3 is TGTGCCAGCAGTTATATAGGGGACAGGGGTTCACCCCTCCACTTT. Amino acid sequence: CASSYIGDRGSPLHF. V is TRBV6-5 and J is TRBJ1-6, with 10 bases identical to TRBD1. The trim removed 3 bases at V and 9 bases at J, leaving 5 bases unmatched. The CDR3 extends over 15 amino acids. Germline V gene sequence: CDR1 MNHEY, CDR2 SVGAGI.

The chain carries TRBV10-3 and TRBJ2-6; D is unresolved. The CDR3 sequence is 14 residues long. V was cut by 7 bases and J by 0 bases, with 7 bases left in between. CDR1 and CDR2 (germline): ENHRY, SYGVKD. This CDR3 reads CAINSDSGANVLTF. CDR3 nucleotide sequence: TGTGCCATCAATTCGGACTCTGGGGCCAACGTCCTGACTTTC.

This clone was seen only once. V usage is TRBV15 and J usage is TRBJ2-1, with 12 bases that match TRBD2. The germline CDR1 and CDR2 sequences are LNHNV and YYDKDF (reference sequence). The CDR3 is made up of 14 amino acids. The junction had 5 bases not matched to a gene; V was cut back by 7 bases and J by 7 bases. As DNA, the CDR3 is TGTGCCACCAAAACTAGCGGGGGGCGGAATGAGCAGTTCTTC. Translation: CATKTSGGRNEQFF.

This chain uses TRBV30 with TRBJ2-7, with D unclear. The CDR3 totals 13 residues. Germline V gene lookup returns CDR1 GTSNPN and CDR2 SVGIG (reference sequence). V lost 4 bases and J lost 0, with 10 bases in between. CDR3 bases: TGTGCCTGGATGCGGCAGAACTCCTACGAGCAGTACTTC. It is translated as CAWMRQNSYEQYF.

The chain carries TRBV9 and TRBJ2-5; D ambiguous. CDR1 and CDR2 (germline): SGDLS, YYNGEE. Trimming left V 0 bases short and J 2 bases short, with 8 bases between. The CDR3 is 14 amino acids. The CDR3 DNA sequence: TGTGCCAGCAGCGTAGGTAACGCTCAAGAGACCCAGTACTTC. Amino acid sequence: CASSVGNAQETQYF.

The chain links TRBV30 to TRBJ1-2, with 8 bases that match TRBD1. The CDR3 has 15 residues. V was pared by 4 bases and J by 6 bases, with 13 bases of the junction left unmatched. Germline-derived CDR1 and CDR2 are GTSNPN and SVGIG (reference sequence). The CDR3 spells CAWIGQGALGNGYTF. The CDR3 region has the DNA TGTGCCTGGATTGGACAGGGTGCCCTCGGTAATGGCTACACCTTC.

The chain recombines TRBV28 with TRBJ1-5; 8 bases fit TRBD1. Unmatched junction bases numbered 5, after V lost 5 bases and J lost 2 bases. Germline assignment: CDR1 MDHEN and CDR2 SYDVKM. CDR3 length equals 15 residues. The CDR3 reads CASSIPGQGNQPQHF. CDR3 DNA sequence: TGTGCCAGCAGTATACCGGGACAGGGCAATCAGCCCCAGCATTTT.

The CDR3 DNA is TGCAGCGTTGCTCCCCGGGCAGGGGGGAACGAGCAGTACTTC. The encoded protein is CSVAPRAGGNEQYF. The J gene is TRBJ2-7, the V gene TRBV29-1, with D possibly TRBD1 on 7 matching bases. Germline-derived CDR1 and CDR2 are SQVTM and ANQGSEA. V was cut by 4 bases and J by 5 bases, with 18 bases left in between. The CDR3 covers 14 residues.